These 14 T cell receptor beta chains originate from one sample sequenced in a study of chronic HIV infection and antiretroviral therapy. In TCRdb, the 5' RACE reads were re-called with MiXCR into one record per CDR3 protein. The table lists more than 30,000 distinct CDR3 sequences, around 9% of them singletons. Sequencing used peripheral blood. These receptor sequences come from an adult who had HIV and had not received antiretroviral therapy, or was an uninfected healthy control (not recorded which).

The V call is TRBV20-1, the J call TRBJ2-5, with TRBD2 matching 8 bases. V dropped 3 bases and J dropped 3; count of bases not matched to a gene: 9. The CDR3 length is 15 residues. Germline CDR1 DFQATT, CDR2 SNEGSKA (reference sequence). This CDR3 reads CSASPGTAGEETQYF. DNA of the CDR3: TGCAGTGCTAGTCCTGGAACAGCGGGGGAAGAGACCCAGTACTTC.

The V and J genes are TRBV7-8 and TRBJ2-1, with D possibly TRBD1 on 6 matching bases. The germline V and J ends were trimmed by 4 bases and 8 bases, with 15 bases remaining between them. The CDR3 consists of 14 residues. In germline, CDR1 is SGHVS, CDR2 FQNEAQ. The CDR3 reads CASSSRTAWDEQFF. CDR3 nucleotide sequence: TGTGCCAGCAGCTCTAGGACAGCGTGGGATGAGCAGTTCTTC.

This clonotype was seen many times. Written as DNA, the CDR3 is TGCAGTGCTAGGTGGCGGGGAGAGTACAATGAGCAGTTCTTC. It is translated as CSARWRGEYNEQFF. The V gene is TRBV20-1, the J gene TRBJ2-1, with D perhaps matching TRBD2 (6 bases). Trimming shortened V by 3 bases and J by 4 bases, and 13 bases separated the two germline ends. The CDR3 contains 14 residues. Germline V gene lookup returns CDR1 DFQATT and CDR2 SNEGSKA (reference sequence).

This clonotype was counted at least ten times. The chain recombines TRBV11-1 with TRBJ2-1; tentative D call: TRBD2 (6 bases). Germline V gene lookup returns CDR1 SGHAT and CDR2 FQDESV (reference sequence). V was trimmed by 5 bases and J by 0 bases, leaving 17 bases between them. This CDR3 is 17 amino acids long. CDR3 protein: CASSPGGAGSSYNEQFF. In DNA form, the CDR3 reads TGTGCCAGCAGCCCTGGCGGGGCGGGGAGCTCCTACAATGAGCAGTTCTTC.

This clonotype was counted a few times. The chain carries TRBV4-1 and TRBJ2-7; 8 nucleotides align to TRBD1. V was clipped by 1 base and J by 4 bases; unmatched bases: 6. The CDR3 covers 15 residues. In germline, CDR1 is MGHRA, CDR2 YSYEKL. The CDR3 DNA sequence: TGCGCCAGCAGCCAAGCCCTCAGGGGGCTATACGAGCAGTACTTC. It encodes CASSQALRGLYEQYF.

In this sample, this clonotype turned up many times. V usage is TRBV10-3 and J usage is TRBJ2-7, with TRBD2 as a possible D gene (5 bases). Trimming took 4 bases from V and 5 from J, leaving 9 bases between them. Germline V lookup: CDR1 ENHRY, CDR2 SYGVKD. The CDR3 loop spans 12 amino acids. The CDR3 region is CAISGSEDEQYF. The CDR3 coding sequence is TGTGCCATCAGTGGTTCGGAGGACGAGCAGTACTTC.

Comment on this clonotype: Possible read error: a much larger clone is one base away. The chain recombines TRBV18 with TRBJ1-6, with D hard to call. The CDR3 contains 13 residues. Germline V gives CDR1 KGHSH, CDR2 LQKENI. The CDR3 sequence is CASSPGDNSPLNF. CDR3 DNA: TGTGCCAGCTCACCAGGGGATAATTCACCCCTCAACTTT.

In its sample, this clonotype was seen once. This sequence may be a read error, since a much larger clone differs from it by one base. The chain combines TRBV7-6 with TRBJ1-5; TRBD1 is a possible D gene (6 bases). The germline V gene encodes CDR1 SGHVS and CDR2 FNYEAQ. V was clipped by 1 base and J by 8 bases, with 15 bases between them. The CDR3 runs 15 residues. The CDR3, as DNA: TGTGCCAGCAGCTTAGGCGCGGGGAGGGGGGAGCCCCAGCATTTT. Translating it yields CASSLGAGRGEPQHF.

This clonotype has more than one count but fewer than ten. The chain couples TRBV27 to TRBJ2-3; 7 bases match TRBD1. The germline CDR1 and CDR2 sequences are MNHEY and SMNVEV (reference sequence). With V trimmed by 5 bases and J by 1 base, 9 bases remained unmatched. The CDR3 has 16 amino acids. The CDR3 region is CASSGRTGRGTDTQYF. The CDR3 region has the DNA TGTGCCAGCAGTGGTAGGACAGGTCGTGGCACAGATACGCAGTATTTT.

The chain recombines TRBV9 with TRBJ2-6; the D gene could be TRBD1 or TRBD2 (5 bases each). Trimming pared 0 bases from V and 4 bases from J, leaving 11 bases between. From germline, CDR1 is SGDLS and CDR2 YYNGEE. The CDR3 contains 16 residues. The CDR3 coding sequence is TGTGCCAGCAGCGTAGGCGAGGGGCAAGGGGCCAACGTCCTGACTTTC. Translating gives CASSVGEGQGANVLTF.

DNA of the CDR3: TGTGCCACCAGCAGACGCGGCCCGCCAGATACGCAGTATTTT. It translates to CATSRRGPPDTQYF. The chain recombines TRBV15 with TRBJ2-3; no reliable D call. The germline gives CDR1 LNHNV, CDR2 YYDKDF (reference sequence). V lost 2 bases and J 4 bases, leaving 10 bases between the germline ends. CDR3 length equals 14 residues.

This clonotype came up a few times. The chain combines TRBV6-5 with TRBJ1-1; D is unclear. V was cut by 2 bases and J by 3 bases, with 4 bases left in between. Germline values: CDR1 MNHEY, CDR2 SVGAGI. The length of the CDR3 is 12 residues. CDR3 loop: CASSYGDTEAFF. The CDR3 nucleotides read TGTGCCAGCAGTTACGGGGACACTGAAGCTTTCTTT.

This clonotype was seen many times. The chain recombines TRBV20-1 with TRBJ1-1; D is undetermined. The CDR3 extends over 12 amino acids. Germline V lookup: CDR1 DFQATT, CDR2 SNEGSKA (reference sequence). Trimming took 1 base from V and 3 from J, leaving 6 bases between them. The CDR3 spells CSARARDTEAFF. The CDR3 nucleotides read TGCAGTGCTAGAGCAAGGGACACTGAAGCTTTCTTT.

The sample holds many counts of this clonotype. This chain joins TRBV6-2 or TRBV6-3 and TRBJ2-3, with D unresolved. V lost 0 bases to trimming and J lost 6 bases, with 1 base between them. The germline V gene has CDR1 MNHEY and CDR2 SVGEGT. The CDR3 loop spans 11 amino acids. The CDR3 DNA sequence: TGTGCCAGCAGTTACTCGGATACGCAGTATTTT. Its protein is CASSYSDTQYF.